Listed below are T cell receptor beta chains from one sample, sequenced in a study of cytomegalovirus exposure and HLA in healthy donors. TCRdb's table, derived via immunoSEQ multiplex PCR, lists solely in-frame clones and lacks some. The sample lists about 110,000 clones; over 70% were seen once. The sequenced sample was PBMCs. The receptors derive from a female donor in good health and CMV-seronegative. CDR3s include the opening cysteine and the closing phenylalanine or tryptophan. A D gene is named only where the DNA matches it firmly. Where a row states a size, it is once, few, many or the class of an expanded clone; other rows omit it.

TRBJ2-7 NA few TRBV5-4 TGTGCCAGCAGCTCGGACAGTTACGAGCAGTACTTC CASSSDSYEQYF
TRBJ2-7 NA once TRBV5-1 TGCGCCAGCAGCGGCGGGCGGCTCGAGCAGTACTTC CASSGGRLEQYF
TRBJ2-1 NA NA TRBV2 TGTGCCAGCAGTGGGGCCGGGGGTAGCACACTCTACAATGAGCAGTTCTTC CASSGAGGSTLYNEQFF
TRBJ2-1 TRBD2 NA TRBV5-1 TGCGCCAGCAGCTCACGACCGTCGGGACTAGCGGGAGTCATAGGATCCTACAATGAGCAGTTCTTC CASSSRPSGLAGVIGSYNEQFF
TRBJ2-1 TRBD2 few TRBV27 TGTGCCAGCAGTTTATTTCCTAGCGGGAGCTCCTACAATGAGCAGTTCTTC CASSLFPSGSSYNEQFF
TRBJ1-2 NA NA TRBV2 TGTGCCAGCAGTCAGGGCAGCCGGTTCGGCTACACCTTC CASSQGSRFGYTF
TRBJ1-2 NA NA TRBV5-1 TGCGCCAGCAGCTCAACAGGGTTACGGAACTATGGCTACACCTTC CASSSTGLRNYGYTF
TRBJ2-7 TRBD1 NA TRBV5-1 TGCGCCACTGGCCGGGACAGGGGCTACGAGCAGTACTTC CATGRDRGYEQYF
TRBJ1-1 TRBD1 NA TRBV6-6 TGTGCCAGCGGGGACAGGGGCCCGAACACTGAAGCTTTCTTT CASGDRGPNTEAFF
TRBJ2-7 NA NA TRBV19 TGTGCCAGTAGTATCCGAGCAGGGCCGTCCTACGAGCAGTACTTC CASSIRAGPSYEQYF
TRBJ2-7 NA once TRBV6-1 TGTGCCAGCAGTGAACAGGGGCTCGACGAGCAGTACTTC CASSEQGLDEQYF
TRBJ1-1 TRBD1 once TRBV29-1 TGCAGCGTGCAGGGGGCCCTGAACACTGAAGCTTTCTTT CSVQGALNTEAFF
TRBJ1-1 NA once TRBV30 TGTGCCTGGAGGTACAGGGCCGACACTGAAGCTTTCTTT CAWRYRADTEAFF
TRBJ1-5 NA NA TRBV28 TGTGCCAGCGAACCAGGGAGGTGGACGCTGAGCAATCAGCCCCAGCATTTT CASEPGRWTLSNQPQHF
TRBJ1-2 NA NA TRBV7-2 TGTGCCAGCAGCTTAGTAGGGGGGAGGGCAGCCTCCTATGGCTACACCTTC CASSLVGGRAASYGYTF
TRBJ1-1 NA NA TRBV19 TGTGCCAGTAGGGTGCTATCTCAGACAAGTGGGACTGAAGCTTTCTTT CASRVLSQTSGTEAFF
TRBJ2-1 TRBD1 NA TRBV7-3 TGTGCCAGCAGCGAAGGACAGGGCTCCTACAATGAGCAGTTCTTC CASSEGQGSYNEQFF
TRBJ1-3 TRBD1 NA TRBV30 TGTGCCTGGAGTCCAGGGGGCTCTGGAAACACCATATATTTT CAWSPGGSGNTIYF
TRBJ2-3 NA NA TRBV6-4 TGTGCCAGCAGTGATGGACAGGGAGGGCCAGATACGCAGTATTTT CASSDGQGGPDTQYF
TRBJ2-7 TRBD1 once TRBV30 TGTGCCTGGACTGACAGGGGTTATTCCTACGAGCAGTACTTC CAWTDRGYSYEQYF
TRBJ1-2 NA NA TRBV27 TGTGCCAGCACCCTAATCGGGAAGGTGGAAGGCTACACCTTC CASTLIGKVEGYTF
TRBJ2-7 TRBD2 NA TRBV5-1 TGCGCCAGCAGCCCAGAATCTAGCGGGAGGGCCTCCTCCCGGTACTTC CASSPESSGRASSRYF
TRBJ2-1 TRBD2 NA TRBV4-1 TGCGCCAGCAGCCAAGTGGGCGGGAGCATTAGCTACAATGAGCAGTTCTTC CASSQVGGSISYNEQFF
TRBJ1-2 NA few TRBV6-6 TGTGCCAGCCGACCGGGACAACTCTATGGCTACACCTTC CASRPGQLYGYTF
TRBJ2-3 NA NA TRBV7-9 TGTTCCAGCAGCTCGCTGTTGCTAGCGCAGTATTTT CSSSSLLLAQYF
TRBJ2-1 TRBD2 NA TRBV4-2 TGTGCCAGCAGCCAGGAGACTAGCGGGAATGAGCAGTTCTTC CASSQETSGNEQFF
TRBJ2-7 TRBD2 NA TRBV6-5 TGTGCCAGCAGTTACGGACTAGCGACCTACGAGCAGTACTTC CASSYGLATYEQYF
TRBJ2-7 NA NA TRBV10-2 TGCGCCAGCAGTGAGTCGGTTGGGGAGTATTCATCCTACGAGCAGTACTTC CASSESVGEYSSYEQYF
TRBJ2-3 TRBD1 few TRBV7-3 TGTGCCAGCAGCAAGACAGGGGGCGGCACAGATACGCAGTATTTT CASSKTGGGTDTQYF
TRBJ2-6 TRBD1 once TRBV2 TGTGCCAGCAGGGCCGGGACAGGGGTATCTGGGGCCAACGTCCTGACTTTC CASRAGTGVSGANVLTF
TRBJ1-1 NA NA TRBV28 TGTGCCAGCAGTAATCCCGGGACTCAGACTGAAGCTTTCTTT CASSNPGTQTEAFF
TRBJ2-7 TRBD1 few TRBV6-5 TGTGCCAGCAGTACTGGCGCAGGGGGATACTACGAGCAGTACTTC CASSTGAGGYYEQYF
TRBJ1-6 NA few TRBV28 TGTGCCAGTAAAACCCGGGTTGATAATTCACCCCTCCACTTT CASKTRVDNSPLHF
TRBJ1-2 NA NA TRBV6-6 TGTGCCAGCAGTTACTCCTGGGAGGGGGACTATGGCTACACCTTC CASSYSWEGDYGYTF
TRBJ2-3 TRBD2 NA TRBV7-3 TGTGCCAGCAGCTTAACCCTAGCGGGAGGCACAGATACGCAGTATTTT CASSLTLAGGTDTQYF
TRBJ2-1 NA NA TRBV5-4 TGTGCCAGCAGCGTGACTAGAAACAATGAGCAGTTCTTC CASSVTRNNEQFF
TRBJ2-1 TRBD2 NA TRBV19 TGTGCCAGTAGTATCGGACTAGCGGGAGGCCGCGAGCAGTTCTTC CASSIGLAGGREQFF
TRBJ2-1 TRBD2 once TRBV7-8 TGTGCCAGCAGTCACAGCGGGAGGGAGGACGATGAGCAGTTCTTC CASSHSGREDDEQFF
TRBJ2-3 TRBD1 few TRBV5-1 TGCGCCAGCAGTCCGGGACAGGGGGCAGATACGCAGTATTTT CASSPGQGADTQYF
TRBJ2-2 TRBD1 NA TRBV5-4 TGTGCCAGCACCATCCAGGGGGCTAGGGACGGGGAGCTGTTTTTT CASTIQGARDGELFF
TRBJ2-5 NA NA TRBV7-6 TGTGCCAGCAGCTTCTATGGGGCGATTCGGGAGACCCAGTACTTC CASSFYGAIRETQYF
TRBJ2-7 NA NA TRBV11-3 TGTGCCAGCAGCCCGGGGAGCTCCTACGAGCAGTACTTC CASSPGSSYEQYF
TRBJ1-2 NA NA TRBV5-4 TGTGCCAGCAGCTCGGGGGGACGGAACTATGGCTACACCTTC CASSSGGRNYGYTF
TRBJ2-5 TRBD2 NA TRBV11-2 TGTGCCAGCAGCTATAGGACTAGATCTCAAGAGACCCAGTACTTC CASSYRTRSQETQYF
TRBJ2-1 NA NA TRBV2 TGTGCCAGCGGTGGGGCTACCGTTTACAATGAGCAGTTCTTC CASGGATVYNEQFF
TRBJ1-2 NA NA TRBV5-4 TGTGCCAGCAGCTTGGCGGGGACTGAAAATAACTATGGCTACACCTTC CASSLAGTENNYGYTF
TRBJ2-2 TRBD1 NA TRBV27 TGTGCCAGCAGTTTCCGGACAGGGGTATTGGACGGGGAGCTGTTTTTT CASSFRTGVLDGELFF
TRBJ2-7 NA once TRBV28 TGTGCCGCGAGGGGGGGGCTTGGCGGGTACGAGCAGTACTTC CAARGGLGGYEQYF
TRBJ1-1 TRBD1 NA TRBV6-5 TGTGCCAGCAGTCGACAGGGGGCAGCTTTCTTT CASSRQGAAFF
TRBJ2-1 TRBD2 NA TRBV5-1 TGCGCCAGCAGTTATGCTAGCGGCTACAATGAGCGGTTCTTC CASSYASGYNERFF
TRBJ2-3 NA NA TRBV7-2 TGTGCCAGCAGCTTAATCCGTGGAGGTACGCAGTATTTT CASSLIRGGTQYF
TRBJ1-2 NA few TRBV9 TGTGCCAGCAGCAGCCAGGGAAGTTTGGCCGGCTACACCTTC CASSSQGSLAGYTF
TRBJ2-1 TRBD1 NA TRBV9 TGTGCCAGCAGCGTAGACCTTAGGACAGGGGGAGCGGGGCAAAGCTCCTACAATGAGCAGTTCTTC CASSVDLRTGGAGQSSYNEQFF
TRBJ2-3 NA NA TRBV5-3 TGTGCCAGAAGCCCCACCAGGGTCACAGATACGCAGTATTTT CARSPTRVTDTQYF
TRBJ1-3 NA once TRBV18 TGTGCCAGCTCACCAGAGAGGGCCTCTGGAAACACCATATATTTT CASSPERASGNTIYF
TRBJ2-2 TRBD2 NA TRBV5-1 TGCGCCAGCAGCTTGGAACTAGCGGGAATTTCGTTGGACACCGGGGAGCTGTTTTTT CASSLELAGISLDTGELFF
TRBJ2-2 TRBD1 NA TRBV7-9 TGTGCCAGCAGCCCGACAGGGGTCGCCGGGGAGCTGTTTTTT CASSPTGVAGELFF
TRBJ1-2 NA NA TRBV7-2 TGTGCCAGCAGCCCGCGGGGGGATGGCTACACCTTC CASSPRGDGYTF
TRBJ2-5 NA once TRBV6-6 TGTGCCAGCAGTTCTTACCAAGAGACCCAGTACTTC CASSSYQETQYF